Listed below are T cell receptor beta chains from one sample, sequenced in a study of T cell changes during pregnancy in multiple sclerosis. The assay was immunoSEQ multiplex PCR, and TCRdb's table has in-frame clones only and misses some. The sample gives 90,000 to 120,000 clones, approximately 94% of which show up once; 1.2% is in the top ten. The sequences come from peripheral blood, collected in the second trimester of pregnancy. Receptors were obtained from a female donor with multiple sclerosis, enrolled in a pregnancy study. Both conserved end residues are part of each CDR3. A D gene is named only where the DNA matches it firmly. Expanded clones get a size class; other rows say once, few or many, or leave the size out.

j_call	clone_size	d_call	v_call	cdr3_aa	cdr3_nt
TRBJ2-3	NA	TRBD2	TRBV28	CASKTWTSGDTDTQYF	TGTGCCAGCAAAACCTGGACTAGCGGTGACACAGATACGCAGTATTTT
TRBJ1-6	NA	TRBD1	TRBV5-4	CASSSRRQGVFSPLHF	TGTGCCAGCAGCTCTCGGAGACAGGGGGTGTTTTCACCCCTCCACTTT
TRBJ1-1	few	NA	TRBV2	CASSSQGNTEAFF	TGTGCCAGCAGTTCTCAGGGAAACACTGAAGCTTTCTTT
TRBJ1-2	NA	TRBD1	TRBV19	CASRRTGGNDYGYTF	TGTGCCAGTAGGCGGACAGGGGGAAATGACTATGGCTACACCTTC
TRBJ2-1	NA	TRBD2	TRBV15	CATSRSKREKQFF	TGTGCCACCAGCAGAAGTAAGCGGGAGAAACAGTTCTTC
TRBJ1-1	NA	NA	TRBV5-1	CASSKRAENTEAFF	TGCGCCAGCAGCAAGAGGGCTGAGAACACTGAAGCTTTCTTT
TRBJ2-5	NA	TRBD1	TRBV7-7	CASSRTGGGETQYF	TGTGCCAGCAGCCGGACAGGGGGAGGAGAGACCCAGTACTTC
TRBJ2-1	NA	NA	TRBV5-4	CASSLKGRLAGMGQFF	TGTGCCAGCAGCTTGAAAGGAAGGCTAGCTGGGATGGGGCAGTTCTTC
TRBJ1-2	NA	NA	TRBV10-3	CAIGRKQSYGYTF	TGTGCCATCGGGAGAAAGCAGAGCTATGGCTACACCTTC
TRBJ2-7	NA	TRBD2	TRBV5-1	CASSFSGDDYEQYF	TGCGCCAGCAGCTTCAGCGGGGACGACTACGAGCAGTACTTC
TRBJ2-2	NA	NA	TRBV7-7	CASSFSGINTGELFF	TGTGCCAGCAGCTTCTCGGGTATCAACACCGGGGAGCTGTTTTTT
TRBJ2-4	NA	TRBD1	TRBV4-2	CASSPGQGDIQYF	TGTGCCAGCAGCCCGGGACAGGGAGACATTCAGTACTTC
TRBJ2-1	NA	TRBD1	TRBV27	CASSFRDRGNNEQFF	TGTGCCAGCAGTTTCCGGGACAGGGGGAACAATGAGCAGTTCTTC
TRBJ2-7	NA	TRBD1	TRBV2	CASGDRYEQYF	TGTGCCAGCGGGGACAGGTACGAGCAGTACTTC
TRBJ2-7	NA	NA	TRBV21-1	CASSKARGLRLAGRSYEQYF	TGTGCCAGCAGCAAAGCGCGGGGTCTTAGGCTAGCGGGGAGGTCCTACGAGCAGTACTTC
TRBJ2-3	NA	NA	TRBV7-2	CASNRRVEGRTDTQYF	TGTGCCAGCAACAGAAGAGTGGAGGGCCGCACAGATACGCAGTATTTT
TRBJ1-2	once	TRBD1	TRBV6-5	CASSLSPHRGVNGYTF	TGTGCCAGCAGTTTATCCCCCCACAGGGGAGTGAATGGCTACACCTTC
TRBJ2-1	NA	TRBD1	TRBV6-4	CASSESFRTGFNEQFF	TGTGCCAGCAGTGAAAGTTTTAGGACAGGGTTCAATGAGCAGTTCTTC
TRBJ2-1	NA	NA	TRBV28	CASRWRRDNEQFF	TGTGCCAGCCGTTGGCGGAGAGACAATGAGCAGTTCTTC
TRBJ1-4	NA	NA	TRBV2	CASSNFRGINEKLFF	TGTGCCAGCAGTAACTTCAGGGGAATTAATGAAAAACTGTTTTTT